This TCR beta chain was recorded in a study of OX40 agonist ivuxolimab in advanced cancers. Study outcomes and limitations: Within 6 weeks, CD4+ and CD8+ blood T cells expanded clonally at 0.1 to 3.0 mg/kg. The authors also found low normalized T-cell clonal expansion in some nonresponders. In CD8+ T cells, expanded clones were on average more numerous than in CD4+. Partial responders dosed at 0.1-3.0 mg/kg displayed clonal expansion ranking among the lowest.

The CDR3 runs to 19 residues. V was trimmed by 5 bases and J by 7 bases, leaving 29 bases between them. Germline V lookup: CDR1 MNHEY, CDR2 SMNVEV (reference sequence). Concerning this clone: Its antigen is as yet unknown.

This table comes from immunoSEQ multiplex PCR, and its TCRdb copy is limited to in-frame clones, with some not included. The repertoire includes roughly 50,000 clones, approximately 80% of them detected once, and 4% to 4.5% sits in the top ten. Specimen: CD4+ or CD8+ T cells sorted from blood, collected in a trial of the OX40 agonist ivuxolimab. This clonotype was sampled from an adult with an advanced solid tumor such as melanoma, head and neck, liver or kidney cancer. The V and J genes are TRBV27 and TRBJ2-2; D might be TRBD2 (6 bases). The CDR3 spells CASSAGLRESFRRGGELFF. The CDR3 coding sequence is TGTGCCAGCAGTGCGGGGCTGAGGGAGTCTTTTCGGCGGGGCGGGGAGCTGTTTTTT.